The rows below give T cell receptor beta chains drawn from one sample of a study of long-term antiretroviral therapy in people with HIV. Assay used: immunoSEQ multiplex PCR; TCRdb lists only in-frame clones, some missing. The sample has tens of thousands of clones; roughly 88% are singletons. Material: unsorted PBMCs, obtained 0.8 years before starting antiretroviral therapy. Receptors were obtained from a man between 18 and 29 years old with HIV. Both conserved end residues are part of each CDR3. A D gene is named only where the DNA matches it firmly. Where a row states a size, it is once, few, many or the class of an expanded clone; other rows omit it.

v_call	j_call	cdr3_length	d_call	clone_size	cdr3_nt	cdr3_aa
TRBV19	TRBJ1-2	16	TRBD1	few	TGTGCCAGTAGGAGGGGGACAGGGGTGCTTAACTATGGCTACACCTTC	CASRRGTGVLNYGYTF
TRBV13	TRBJ2-5	16	.	.	TGTGCCAGCAGCCCCCAGGGGGGGGGCGAGGTAAAGACCCAGTACTTC	CASSPQGGGEVKTQYF
TRBV4-3	TRBJ2-2	17	TRBD2	.	TGCGCCAGCAGCCGGACTCCGGGACTAGCTCCTGACGGGGAGCTGTTTTTT	CASSRTPGLAPDGELFF
TRBV6-6	TRBJ2-7	15	.	.	TGTGCCAGCACCGAGGACAGTCCCAGCTCCTACGAGCAGTACTTC	CASTEDSPSSYEQYF
TRBV30	TRBJ2-1	17	TRBD2	.	TGTGCCTGGAGCCATGGAGCGGGACTAGCGGGAGTCCATGAGCAGTTCTTC	CAWSHGAGLAGVHEQFF
TRBV5-6	TRBJ1-4	15	.	.	TGTGCCAGCAGCCCCTGGTCGGGGGGGTACGAAAAACTGTTTTTT	CASSPWSGGYEKLFF
TRBV19	TRBJ2-2	15	.	.	TGTGCCAGTAGTGCCCGGGTCTACTCGGCCGGGGAGCTGTTTTTT	CASSARVYSAGELFF
TRBV7-8	TRBJ2-2	15	TRBD1	.	TGTGCCAGCAGCTCCGGGACAGGAGCCACCGGGGAGCTGTTTTTT	CASSSGTGATGELFF
TRBV6-1	TRBJ2-6	15	.	.	TGTGCCAGCAGTGAAGTGTCCTCTGGGGCCAACGTCCTGACTTTC	CASSEVSSGANVLTF
TRBV5-4	TRBJ2-4	14	.	.	TGTGCCAGCAGCACCGGAGGAGCCAAAAACATTCAGTACTTC	CASSTGGAKNIQYF
TRBV11-2	TRBJ1-2	10	.	once	TGTGCCAGCAGCACCTATGGCTACACCTTC	CASSTYGYTF
TRBV4-1	TRBJ2-5	16	.	.	TGCGCCAGCAGCCAAGCTCAGGGAGAGGCCGGGGAGACCCAGTACTTC	CASSQAQGEAGETQYF
TRBV10-2	TRBJ1-2	13	.	.	TGCGCCAGCAGAGAGTCAGGGATCTATGGCTACACCTTC	CASRESGIYGYTF
TRBV25-1	TRBJ2-5	15	.	few	TGTGCCAGCAGTGATATAGGGGCTGGGGAGGAGACCCAGTACTTC	CASSDIGAGEETQYF
TRBV11-2	TRBJ2-2	14	.	.	TGTGCCAGCAGCTTAGATCGGGGCAGTTTGGAGCTGTTTTTT	CASSLDRGSLELFF
TRBV25-1	TRBJ2-5	15	.	.	TGTGCCAGCAGTGAACTTCGGGGGTTGATGGAGACCCAGTACTTC	CASSELRGLMETQYF
TRBV14	TRBJ1-1	13	.	.	TGTGCCAGCAGCCAAGGGTCATACACTGAAGCTTTCTTT	CASSQGSYTEAFF
TRBV10-3	TRBJ1-5	13	.	.	TGTGCCATCAGTGAGTCGTCACCGGAACCCCAGCATTTT	CAISESSPEPQHF
TRBV7-2	TRBJ1-6	15	.	.	TGTGCCAGCAGCTCTGGGGACTCCCATAATTCACCCCTCCACTTT	CASSSGDSHNSPLHF
TRBV7-2	TRBJ1-2	13	.	.	TGTGCCAGCAGCTTAGGGCTGCGGGACACTCATTCCTTC	CASSLGLRDTHSF
TRBV30	TRBJ1-2	13	.	once	TGTGCCTGGAGTAAGGGTGCCACCTATGGCTACACCTTC	CAWSKGATYGYTF
TRBV6-6	TRBJ1-2	16	TRBD1	.	TGTGCCAGCAGTTACCGGGACAGGGGCGAAAGTGGTGGCTACACCTTC	CASSYRDRGESGGYTF
TRBV5-5	TRBJ2-7	14	.	few	TGTGCCAGCAGCACGGGGTGGGGAGCCTACGAGCAGTACTTC	CASSTGWGAYEQYF
TRBV7-9	TRBJ2-3	16	.	.	TGTGCCAGCAGCAATACCGGGACTCAAGGGGGAGATACGCAGTATTTT	CASSNTGTQGGDTQYF
TRBV27	TRBJ2-2	14	TRBD1	.	TGTGCCAGCACTACAGGGGATATGACCGGGGAGCTGTTTTTT	CASTTGDMTGELFF
TRBV4-3	TRBJ2-1	13	.	.	TGCGCCAGCAGCCCCGACAGAAACAATGAGCAGTTCTTC	CASSPDRNNEQFF
TRBV5-4	TRBJ2-1	13	.	.	TGTGCCAGCAGCACCAGTTTTAACAATGAGCAGTTCTTC	CASSTSFNNEQFF
TRBV7-2	TRBJ2-5	14	TRBD1	.	TGTGCCAGCAAAGAACAGGGGTACGCAGAGACCCAGTACTTC	CASKEQGYAETQYF